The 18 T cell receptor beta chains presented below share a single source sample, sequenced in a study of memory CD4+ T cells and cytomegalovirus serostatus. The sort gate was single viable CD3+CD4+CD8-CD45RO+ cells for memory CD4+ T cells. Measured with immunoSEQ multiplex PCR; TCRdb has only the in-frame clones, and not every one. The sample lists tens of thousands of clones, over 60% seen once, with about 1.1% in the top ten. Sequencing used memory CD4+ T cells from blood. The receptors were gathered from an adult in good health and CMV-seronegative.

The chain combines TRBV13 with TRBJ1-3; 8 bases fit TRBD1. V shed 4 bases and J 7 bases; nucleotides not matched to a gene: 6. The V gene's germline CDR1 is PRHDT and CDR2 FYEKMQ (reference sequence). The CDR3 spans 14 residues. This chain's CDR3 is CASSSGQGWNTIYF. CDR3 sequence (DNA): TGTGCCAGCAGCTCCGGACAGGGATGGAACACCATATATTTT.

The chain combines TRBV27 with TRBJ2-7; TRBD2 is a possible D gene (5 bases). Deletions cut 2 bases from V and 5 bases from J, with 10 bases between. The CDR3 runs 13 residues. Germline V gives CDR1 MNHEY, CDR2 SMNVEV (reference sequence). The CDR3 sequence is CASSLIGSHEQYF. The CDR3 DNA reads TGTGCCAGCAGTTTAATAGGGAGTCACGAGCAGTACTTC.

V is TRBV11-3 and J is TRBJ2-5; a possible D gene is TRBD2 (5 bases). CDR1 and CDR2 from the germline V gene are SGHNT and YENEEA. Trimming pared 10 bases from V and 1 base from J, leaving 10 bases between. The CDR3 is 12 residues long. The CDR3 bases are TGTGCCACCAACCGGGGCCAAGAGACCCAGTACTTC. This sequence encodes CATNRGQETQYF.

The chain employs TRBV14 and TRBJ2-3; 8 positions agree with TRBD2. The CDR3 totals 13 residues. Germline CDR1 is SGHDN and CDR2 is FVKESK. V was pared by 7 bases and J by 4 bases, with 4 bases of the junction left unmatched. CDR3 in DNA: TGTGCCAGCAACAGAGCGGGAGCAGATACGCAGTATTTT. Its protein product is CASNRAGADTQYF.

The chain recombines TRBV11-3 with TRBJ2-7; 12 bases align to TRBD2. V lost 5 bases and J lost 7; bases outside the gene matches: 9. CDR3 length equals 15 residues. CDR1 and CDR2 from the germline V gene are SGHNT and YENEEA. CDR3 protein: CASSPRLAGVVEQYF. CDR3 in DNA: TGTGCCAGCAGCCCAAGACTAGCGGGAGTAGTGGAGCAGTACTTC.

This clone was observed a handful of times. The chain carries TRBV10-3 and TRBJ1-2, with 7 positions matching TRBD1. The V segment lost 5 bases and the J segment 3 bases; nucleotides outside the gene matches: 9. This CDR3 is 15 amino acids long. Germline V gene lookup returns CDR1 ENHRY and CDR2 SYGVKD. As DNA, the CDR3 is TGTGCCATCAGTCTAACAGGGGCAAATGACTATGGCTACACCTTC. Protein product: CAISLTGANDYGYTF.

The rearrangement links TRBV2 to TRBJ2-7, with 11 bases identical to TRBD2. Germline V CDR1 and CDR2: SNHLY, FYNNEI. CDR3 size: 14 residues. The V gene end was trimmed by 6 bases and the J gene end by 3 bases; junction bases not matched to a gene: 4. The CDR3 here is CASRTTSGSYEQYF. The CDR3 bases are TGTGCCAGCAGAACCACTAGCGGGAGCTACGAGCAGTACTTC.

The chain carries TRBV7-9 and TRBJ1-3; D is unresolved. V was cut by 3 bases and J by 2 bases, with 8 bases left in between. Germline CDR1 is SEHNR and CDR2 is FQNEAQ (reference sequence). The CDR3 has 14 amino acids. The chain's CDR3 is CASSFNQPGNTIYF. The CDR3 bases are TGTGCCAGCAGCTTCAATCAACCTGGAAACACCATATATTTT.

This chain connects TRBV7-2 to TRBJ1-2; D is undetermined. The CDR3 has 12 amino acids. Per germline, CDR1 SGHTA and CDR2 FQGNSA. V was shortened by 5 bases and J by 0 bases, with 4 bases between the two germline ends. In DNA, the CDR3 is TGTGCCAGCAGCCGAACTAACTATGGCTACACCTTC. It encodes CASSRTNYGYTF.

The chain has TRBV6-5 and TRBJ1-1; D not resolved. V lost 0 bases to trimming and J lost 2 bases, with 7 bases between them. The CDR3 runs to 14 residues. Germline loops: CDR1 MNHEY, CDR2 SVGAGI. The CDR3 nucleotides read TGTGCCAGCAGTTACTCCGCGGGTAACACTGAAGCTTTCTTT. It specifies CASSYSAGNTEAFF.

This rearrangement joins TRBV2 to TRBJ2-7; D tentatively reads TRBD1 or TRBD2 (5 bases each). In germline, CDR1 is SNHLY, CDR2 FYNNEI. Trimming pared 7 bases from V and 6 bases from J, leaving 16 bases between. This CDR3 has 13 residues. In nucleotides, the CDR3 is TGTGCCAGCAACAACAGGCAAGAGGGCGAGCAGTACTTC. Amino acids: CASNNRQEGEQYF.

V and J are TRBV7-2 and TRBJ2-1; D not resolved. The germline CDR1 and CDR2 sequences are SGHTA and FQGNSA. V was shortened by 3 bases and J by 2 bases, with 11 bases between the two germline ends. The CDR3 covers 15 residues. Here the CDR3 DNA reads TGTGCCAGCAGCTTTAAAATAGGGCCCTACAATGAGCAGTTCTTC. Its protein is CASSFKIGPYNEQFF.

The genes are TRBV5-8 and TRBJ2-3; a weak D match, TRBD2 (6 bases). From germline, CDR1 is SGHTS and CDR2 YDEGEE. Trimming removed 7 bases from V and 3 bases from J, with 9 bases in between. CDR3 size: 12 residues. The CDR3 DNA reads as TGTGCCAGCCCTGGGGGGACAGATACGCAGTATTTT. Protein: CASPGGTDTQYF.

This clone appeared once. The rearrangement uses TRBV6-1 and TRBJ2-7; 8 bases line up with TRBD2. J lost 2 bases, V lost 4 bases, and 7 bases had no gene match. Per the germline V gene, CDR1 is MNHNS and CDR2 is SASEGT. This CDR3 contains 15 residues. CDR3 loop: CASSGPAGGPYEQYF. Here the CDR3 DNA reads TGTGCCAGCAGTGGCCCGGCGGGGGGCCCCTACGAGCAGTACTTC.

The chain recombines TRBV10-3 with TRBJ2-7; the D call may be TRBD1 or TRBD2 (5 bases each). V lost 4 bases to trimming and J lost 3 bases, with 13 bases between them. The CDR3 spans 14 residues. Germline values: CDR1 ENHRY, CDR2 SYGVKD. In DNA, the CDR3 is TGTGCCATCAGTGTGAGGGGATTCGGCTACGAGCAGTACTTC. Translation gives CAISVRGFGYEQYF.

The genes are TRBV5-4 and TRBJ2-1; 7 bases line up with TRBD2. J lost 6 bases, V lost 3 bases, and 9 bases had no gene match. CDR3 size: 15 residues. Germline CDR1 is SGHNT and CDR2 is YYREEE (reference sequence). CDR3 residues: CASSSRTRMVNEQFF. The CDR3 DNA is TGTGCCAGCAGCTCCCGGACTAGGATGGTCAATGAGCAGTTCTTC.

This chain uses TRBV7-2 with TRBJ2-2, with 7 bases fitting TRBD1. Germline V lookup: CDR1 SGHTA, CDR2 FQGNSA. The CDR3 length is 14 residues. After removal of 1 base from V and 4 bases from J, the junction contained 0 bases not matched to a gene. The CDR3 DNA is TGTGCCAGCAGCTTAGACAGGGGCACCGGGGAGCTGTTTTTT. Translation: CASSLDRGTGELFF.

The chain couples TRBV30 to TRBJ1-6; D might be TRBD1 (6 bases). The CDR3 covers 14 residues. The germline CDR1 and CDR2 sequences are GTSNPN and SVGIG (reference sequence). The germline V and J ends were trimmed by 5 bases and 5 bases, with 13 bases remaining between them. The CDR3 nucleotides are TGTGCCTGGGGAACAGGGCTTGATAATTCACCCCTCCACTTT. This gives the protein CAWGTGLDNSPLHF.